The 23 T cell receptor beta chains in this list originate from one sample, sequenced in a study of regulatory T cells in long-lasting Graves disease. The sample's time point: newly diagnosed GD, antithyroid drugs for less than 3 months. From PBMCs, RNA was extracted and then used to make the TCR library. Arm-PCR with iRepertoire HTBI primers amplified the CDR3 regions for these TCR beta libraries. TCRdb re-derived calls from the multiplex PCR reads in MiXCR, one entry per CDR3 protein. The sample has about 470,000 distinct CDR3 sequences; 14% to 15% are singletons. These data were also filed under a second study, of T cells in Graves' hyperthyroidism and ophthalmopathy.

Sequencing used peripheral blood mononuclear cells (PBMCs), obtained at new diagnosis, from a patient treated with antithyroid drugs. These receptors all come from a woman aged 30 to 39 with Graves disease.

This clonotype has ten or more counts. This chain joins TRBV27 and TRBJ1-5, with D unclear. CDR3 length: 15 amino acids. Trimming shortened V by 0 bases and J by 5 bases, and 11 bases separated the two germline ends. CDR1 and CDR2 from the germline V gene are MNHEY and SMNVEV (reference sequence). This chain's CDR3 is CASSLSGSEHQPQHF. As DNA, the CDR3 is TGTGCCAGCAGTTTATCCGGTAGCGAACATCAGCCCCAGCATTTT.

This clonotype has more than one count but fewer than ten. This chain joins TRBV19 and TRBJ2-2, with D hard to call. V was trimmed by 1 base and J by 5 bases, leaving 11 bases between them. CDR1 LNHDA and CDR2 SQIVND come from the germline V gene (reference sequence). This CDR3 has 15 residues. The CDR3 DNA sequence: TGTGCCAGTAGTATAGTCGGCAGGAGAACCGGGGAGCTGTTTTTT. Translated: CASSIVGRRTGELFF.

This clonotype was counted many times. The DNA for the CDR3 is TGTGCCAGCTCCGGATGGACAGGCCTGTTTTTCTTT. It yields the protein CASSGWTGLFFF. The chain employs TRBV18 and TRBJ1-1; 7 bases match TRBD1. Trimming cost V 6 bases and J 13 bases; bases outside gene matches: 11. CDR3 size: 12 residues. Germline CDR1 reads KGHSH; CDR2 reads LQKENI.

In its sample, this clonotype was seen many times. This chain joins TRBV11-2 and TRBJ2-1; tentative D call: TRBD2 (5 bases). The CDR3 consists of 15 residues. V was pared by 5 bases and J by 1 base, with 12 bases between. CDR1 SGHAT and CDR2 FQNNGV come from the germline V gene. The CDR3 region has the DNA TGTGCCAGCAGCCCCCTGACGGGGTCCTACAATGAGCAGTTCTTC. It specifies CASSPLTGSYNEQFF.

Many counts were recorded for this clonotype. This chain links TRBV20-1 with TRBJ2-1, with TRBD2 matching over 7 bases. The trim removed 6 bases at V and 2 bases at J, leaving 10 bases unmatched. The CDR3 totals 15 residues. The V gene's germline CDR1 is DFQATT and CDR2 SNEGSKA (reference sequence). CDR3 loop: CSADARDYPYNEQFF. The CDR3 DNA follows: TGCAGTGCGGACGCCCGGGACTATCCCTACAATGAGCAGTTCTTC.

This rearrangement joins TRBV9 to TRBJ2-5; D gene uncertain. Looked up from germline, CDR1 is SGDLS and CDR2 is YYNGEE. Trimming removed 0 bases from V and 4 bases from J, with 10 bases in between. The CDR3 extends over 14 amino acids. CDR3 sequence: CASSVGLLAETQYF. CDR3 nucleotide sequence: TGTGCCAGCAGCGTAGGTCTCCTCGCAGAGACCCAGTACTTC.

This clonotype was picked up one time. CDR3 DNA sequence: TGTGCCAGCAGTTACTCGATGCAGGGGGCAGGCAATCAGCCCCAGCATTTT. Its protein product is CASSYSMQGAGNQPQHF. The chain recombines TRBV6-5 with TRBJ1-5, with 8 positions matching TRBD1. V shed 0 bases, J shed 2 bases, and the junction held 6 bases outside the gene matches. CDR3 size: 17 residues. CDR1 is MNHEY, CDR2 SVGAGI, per germline.

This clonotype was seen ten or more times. In nucleotides, the CDR3 is TGTGCCAGCAGCTCAGAGACGACAGGGTCCTACAATGAGCAGTTCTTC. This gives the protein CASSSETTGSYNEQFF. The chain carries TRBV7-2 and TRBJ2-1; 7 nucleotides align to TRBD1. Germline V gene lookup returns CDR1 SGHTA and CDR2 FQGNSA. The CDR3 spans 16 residues. V dropped 4 bases and J dropped 1; count of bases not matched to a gene: 7.

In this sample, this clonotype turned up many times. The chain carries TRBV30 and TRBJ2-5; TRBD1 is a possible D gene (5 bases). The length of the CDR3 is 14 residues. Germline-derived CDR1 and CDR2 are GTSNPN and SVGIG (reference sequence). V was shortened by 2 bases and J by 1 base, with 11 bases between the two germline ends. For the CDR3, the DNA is TGTGCCTGGAGTCCTGACAGTCTCCAAGAGACCCAGTACTTC. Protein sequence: CAWSPDSLQETQYF.

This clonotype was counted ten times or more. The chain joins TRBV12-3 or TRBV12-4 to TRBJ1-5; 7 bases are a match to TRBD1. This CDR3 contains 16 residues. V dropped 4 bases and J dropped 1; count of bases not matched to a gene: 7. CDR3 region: CASSSTLTGSNQPQHF. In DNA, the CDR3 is TGTGCCAGCAGTTCTACCCTGACAGGGAGCAATCAGCCCCAGCATTTT.

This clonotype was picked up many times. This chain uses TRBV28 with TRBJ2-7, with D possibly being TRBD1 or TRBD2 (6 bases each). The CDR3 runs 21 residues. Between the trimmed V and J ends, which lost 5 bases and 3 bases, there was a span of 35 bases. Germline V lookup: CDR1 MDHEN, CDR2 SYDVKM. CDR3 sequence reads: CASSPQDGGLTGPRGNYEQYF. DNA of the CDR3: TGTGCCAGCAGTCCTCAGGACGGGGGCCTTACAGGGCCGCGGGGCAACTACGAGCAGTACTTC. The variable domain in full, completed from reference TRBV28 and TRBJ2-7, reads DVKVTQSSRYLVKRTGEKVFLECVQDMDHENMFWYRQDPGLGLRLIYFSYDVKMKEKGDIPEGYSVSREKKERFSLILESASTNQTSMYLCASSPQDGGLTGPRGNYEQYFGPGTRLTVT.

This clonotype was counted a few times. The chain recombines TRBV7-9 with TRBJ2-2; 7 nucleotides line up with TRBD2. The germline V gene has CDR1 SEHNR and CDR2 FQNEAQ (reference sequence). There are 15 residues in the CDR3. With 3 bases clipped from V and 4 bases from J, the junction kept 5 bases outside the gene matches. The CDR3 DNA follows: TGTGCCAGCAGCTTGGCGGGAGTAGGCACCGGGGAGCTGTTTTTT. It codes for CASSLAGVGTGELFF.

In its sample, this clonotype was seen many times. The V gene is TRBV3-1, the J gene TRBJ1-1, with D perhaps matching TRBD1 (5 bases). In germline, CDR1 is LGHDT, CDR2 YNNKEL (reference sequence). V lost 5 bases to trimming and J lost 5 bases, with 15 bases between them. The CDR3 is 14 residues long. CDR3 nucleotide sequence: TGTGCCAGCAGCGCCCGCCCTGGGGGGACTGAAGCTTTCTTT. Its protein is CASSARPGGTEAFF.

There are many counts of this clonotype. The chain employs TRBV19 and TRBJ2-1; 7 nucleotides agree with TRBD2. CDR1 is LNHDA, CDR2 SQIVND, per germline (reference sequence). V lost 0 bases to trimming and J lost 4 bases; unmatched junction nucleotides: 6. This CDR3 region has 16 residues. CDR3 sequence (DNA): TGTGCCAGTAGTATAGATTGGGCTAGCGGATACAATGAGCAGTTCTTC. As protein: CASSIDWASGYNEQFF.

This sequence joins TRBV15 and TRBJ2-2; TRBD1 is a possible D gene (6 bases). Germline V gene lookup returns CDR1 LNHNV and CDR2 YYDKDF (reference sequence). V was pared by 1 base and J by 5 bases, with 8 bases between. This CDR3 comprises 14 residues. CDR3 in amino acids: CATSRVQGTGELFF. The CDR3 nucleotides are TGTGCCACCAGCAGAGTACAGGGAACCGGGGAGCTGTTTTTT.

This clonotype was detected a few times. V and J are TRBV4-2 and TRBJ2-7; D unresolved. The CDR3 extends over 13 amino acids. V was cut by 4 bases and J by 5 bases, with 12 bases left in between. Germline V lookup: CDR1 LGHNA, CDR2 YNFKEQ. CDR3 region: CASSPPTGNEQYF. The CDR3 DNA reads TGTGCCAGCAGCCCCCCCACTGGAAACGAGCAGTACTTC.

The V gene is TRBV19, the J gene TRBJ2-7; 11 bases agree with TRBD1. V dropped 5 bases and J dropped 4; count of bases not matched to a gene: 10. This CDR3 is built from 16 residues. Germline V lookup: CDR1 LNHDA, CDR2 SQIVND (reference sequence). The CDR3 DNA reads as TGTGCCAGTAGTCGGTCCGGGACAGGGGGTTTTTACGAGCAGTACTTC. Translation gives CASSRSGTGGFYEQYF.

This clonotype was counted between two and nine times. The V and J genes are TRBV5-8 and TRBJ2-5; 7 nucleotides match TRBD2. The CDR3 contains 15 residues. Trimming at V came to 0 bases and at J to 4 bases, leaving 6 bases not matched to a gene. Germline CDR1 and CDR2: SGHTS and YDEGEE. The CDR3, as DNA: TGTGCCAGCAGCTTGGGACAGCGGGGAGGAGAGACCCAGTACTTC. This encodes CASSLGQRGGETQYF.

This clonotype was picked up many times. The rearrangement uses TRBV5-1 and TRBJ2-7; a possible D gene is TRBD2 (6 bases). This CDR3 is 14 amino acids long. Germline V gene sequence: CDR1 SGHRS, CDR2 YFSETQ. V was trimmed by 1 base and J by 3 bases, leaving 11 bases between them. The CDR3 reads CASSLFGRGYEQYF. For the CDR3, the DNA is TGCGCCAGCAGCTTGTTCGGGAGAGGCTACGAGCAGTACTTC.

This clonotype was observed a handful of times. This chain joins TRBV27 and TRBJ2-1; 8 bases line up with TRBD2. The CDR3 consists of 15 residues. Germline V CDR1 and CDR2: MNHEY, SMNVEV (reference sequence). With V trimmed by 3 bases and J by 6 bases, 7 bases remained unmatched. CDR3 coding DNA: TGTGCCAGCAGTTTTGGGCCTAGCGGGTCCAATGAGCAGTTCTTC. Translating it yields CASSFGPSGSNEQFF.

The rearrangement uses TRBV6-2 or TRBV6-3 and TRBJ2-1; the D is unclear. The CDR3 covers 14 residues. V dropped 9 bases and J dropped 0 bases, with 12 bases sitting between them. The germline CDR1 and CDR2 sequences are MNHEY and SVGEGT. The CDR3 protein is CASIERSSYNEQFF. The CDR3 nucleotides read TGTGCCAGTATAGAGAGGAGCTCCTACAATGAGCAGTTCTTC.

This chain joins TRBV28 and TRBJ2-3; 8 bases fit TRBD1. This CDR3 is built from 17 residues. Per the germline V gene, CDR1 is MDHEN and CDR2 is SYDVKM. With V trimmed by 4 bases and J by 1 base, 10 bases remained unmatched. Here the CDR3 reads CASSSQGAAGGTDTQYF. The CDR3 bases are TGTGCCAGCAGTTCGCAGGGGGCAGCGGGCGGCACAGATACGCAGTATTTT.

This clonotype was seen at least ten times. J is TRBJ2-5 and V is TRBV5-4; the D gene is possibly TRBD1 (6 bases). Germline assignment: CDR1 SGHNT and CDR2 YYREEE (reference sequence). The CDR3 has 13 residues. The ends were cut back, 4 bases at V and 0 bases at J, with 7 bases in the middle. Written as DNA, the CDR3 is TGTGCCAGCAGCCAGGGGAACCAAGAGACCCAGTACTTC. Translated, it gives CASSQGNQETQYF.